The clone carrying this T cell receptor beta chain was seen ten or more times. These data come from a study of regulatory T cells in long-lasting Graves disease. V lost 0 bases and J lost 12, with 15 bases in between. In germline, CDR1 is LGHDT, CDR2 YNNKEL (reference sequence). The CDR3 sequence is 14 residues long. Relying on iRepertoire HTBI primers and Arm-PCR of CDR3 regions, the team built TCR beta libraries. TCRdb recomputed calls from the multiplex PCR reads with MiXCR, one row per CDR3 protein. The sample gives approximately 400,000 distinct CDR3 sequences, more than 12% of which show up once; approximately 15% is in the top ten. Time point meaning: newly diagnosed GD, antithyroid drugs for less than 3 months. RNA isolated from PBMCs was used to make the TCR library. Diagnosing Graves' disease relied on the American Thyroid Association guidelines. The authors drew 8.5 to 9 milliliters of peripheral blood into EDTA tubes.

A further study also used this sample, focusing on T cells in Graves' hyperthyroidism and ophthalmopathy.

The sequence was obtained from a woman aged 25-40 years with Graves disease. The sample was peripheral blood mononuclear cells (PBMCs), taken at new diagnosis, from a patient treated with antithyroid drugs. The chain is built from TRBV3-1 and TRBJ2-1; TRBD2 is a possible D gene (5 bases). The CDR3 nucleotides are TGTGCCAGCAGCCAAGAGAGGGTCGGCGGAGTGCAGTTCTTC. Translating gives CASSQERVGGVQFF.